A single sample gave rise to the 9 T cell receptor beta chains below, sequenced in a study of human versus mouse CDR3 diversity and MHC coevolution. TCRdb keeps only in-frame clones here, not all; method: immunoSEQ multiplex PCR. The sample lists about 81,000 clones, around 95% occurring once. The sequencing sample was made of naive CD4+ T cells from blood. Stated subset: CD45RO-negative CD62L-positive naive CD4 T cells. These receptor sequences come from a person between 25 and 69 years old in good health.

The V gene is TRBV11-2, the J gene TRBJ1-3; maybe TRBD1 (5 bases). This CDR3 has 14 residues. CDR1 and CDR2 (germline): SGHAT, FQNNGV. V was trimmed by 5 bases and J by 0 bases, leaving 8 bases between them. CDR3 sequence (DNA): TGTGCCAGCAGCCACAGGTCCTCTGGAAACACCATATATTTT. This codes for CASSHRSSGNTIYF. The full variable domain, with the rest looked up from reference TRBV11-2 and TRBJ1-3, is EAGVAQSPRYKIIEKRQSVAFWCNPISGHATLYWYQQILGQGPKLLIQFQNNGVVDDSQLPKDRFSAERLKGVDSTLKIQPAKLEDSAVYLCASSHRSSGNTIYFGEGSWLTVV.

The V and J genes are TRBV6-4 and TRBJ1-1; no definite D call. V was shortened by 5 bases and J by 5 bases, with 12 bases between the two germline ends. Germline-derived CDR1 and CDR2 are MRHNA and SNTAGT. The CDR3 spans 13 residues. In nucleotides, the CDR3 is TGTGCCAGCAGTTCATATGCCGGGACTGAAGCTTTCTTT. Residues: CASSSYAGTEAFF.

The rearrangement joins TRBV7-3 to TRBJ1-1, with D possibly TRBD1 on 5 matching bases. The germline V gene encodes CDR1 SGHTA and CDR2 FQGTGA. V lost 5 bases and J lost 2, with 9 bases in between. The CDR3 is made up of 13 amino acids. CDR3 sequence reads: CASSPQGNTEAFF. The CDR3 DNA follows: TGTGCCAGCAGCCCGCAGGGTAACACTGAAGCTTTCTTT.

The CDR3 reads CASRPGLAGDYEQYF. The CDR3 DNA reads TGTGCCAGCAGACCCGGACTAGCGGGAGACTACGAGCAGTACTTC. The J gene is TRBJ2-7, the V gene TRBV6-6; 13 nucleotides agree with TRBD2. V was pared by 6 bases and J by 3 bases, with 5 bases of the junction left unmatched. CDR1 MNHNY and CDR2 SVGAGI come from the germline V gene (reference sequence). The CDR3 is made up of 15 amino acids.

The rearrangement joins TRBV5-1 to TRBJ2-3, with D maybe TRBD2 (6 bases). The CDR3 spans 15 residues. Trimming stripped 0 bases from V and 0 bases from J, with 8 bases between. Germline V gives CDR1 SGHRS, CDR2 YFSETQ. CDR3 DNA sequence: TGCGCCAGCAGCTTGGACGGGACTAGCACAGATACGCAGTATTTT. Translated, it gives CASSLDGTSTDTQYF.

This clone was seen only once. The V gene is TRBV6-5, the J gene TRBJ1-1; D is unresolved. Trimming removed 2 bases at V and 2 bases at J, with 9 bases between. Germline-derived CDR1 and CDR2 are MNHEY and SVGAGI. The CDR3 consists of 14 residues. DNA for the CDR3: TGTGCCAGCAGTTACGAGGGAGTTAACACTGAAGCTTTCTTT. Its protein is CASSYEGVNTEAFF.

V usage is TRBV5-1 and J usage is TRBJ2-4, with 8 bases identical to TRBD2. This CDR3 spans 15 amino acids. Germline values: CDR1 SGHRS, CDR2 YFSETQ. V dropped 4 bases and J dropped 2; count of bases not matched to a gene: 5. The CDR3 DNA is TGCGCCAGCAGCCTAGCGGGCCAGACCAAAAACATTCAGTACTTC. Its protein product is CASSLAGQTKNIQYF. The whole variable domain, filled in from reference TRBV5-1 and TRBJ2-4, reads KAGVTQTPRYLIKTRGQQVTLSCSPISGHRSVSWYQQTPGQGLQFLFEYFSETQRNKGNFPGRFSGRQFSNSRSEMNVSTLELGDSALYLCASSLAGQTKNIQYFGAGTRLSVL.

The chain couples TRBV5-1 to TRBJ2-7; the match to TRBD2 covers 13 bases. V was clipped by 7 bases and J by 2 bases; unmatched bases: 0. CDR3 size: 13 residues. Per germline, CDR1 SGHRS and CDR2 YFSETQ. CDR3 bases: TGCGCCAGCGGACTAGCGGGAGCCTACGAGCAGTACTTC. It specifies CASGLAGAYEQYF.

In DNA, the CDR3 is TGTGCCAGCAGTCCGACAGGGCCCTGGGAGCAGTACTTC. It translates to CASSPTGPWEQYF. The rearrangement links TRBV28 to TRBJ2-7, with TRBD1 identical over 7 bases. In germline, CDR1 is MDHEN, CDR2 SYDVKM. The V gene end was trimmed by 5 bases and the J gene end by 7 bases; junction bases not matched to a gene: 8. CDR3 length: 13 amino acids. Full variable domain (outside the CDR3, taken from reference TRBV28 and TRBJ2-7): DVKVTQSSRYLVKRTGEKVFLECVQDMDHENMFWYRQDPGLGLRLIYFSYDVKMKEKGDIPEGYSVSREKKERFSLILESASTNQTSMYLCASSPTGPWEQYFGPGTRLTVT.